Following are 2 T cell receptor beta chains from one sample sequenced in a study of CD8+ T cells in alopecia areata. Stated treatment: oral pan-JAK inhibitor, 5-10 mg twice daily. RNA was extracted and reverse transcribed into cDNA as the sequencing template. The protocol was immunoSEQ multiplex PCR, while the TCRdb copy is restricted to in-frame clones and leaves out a portion. The data contain about 180,000 clones, about 53% of them seen just once; the ten biggest clones take up 11%. Sequencing was performed on CD8+ T cells sorted from blood, taken at week 24, from a patient treated with tofacitinib. The receptors come from a human donor with alopecia areata.

V gene TRBV28 combines with J gene TRBJ2-5; D is unresolved. CDR1 MDHEN and CDR2 SYDVKM come from the germline V gene. V lost 5 bases, J lost 2 bases, and 0 bases lay in between. This CDR3 is 10 amino acids long. CDR3 protein: CASSQETQYF. The CDR3 DNA sequence: TGTGCCAGCAGTCAAGAGACCCAGTACTTC.

This sequence joins TRBV5-6 and TRBJ1-1; a possible D gene is TRBD1 (5 bases). Germline loops: CDR1 SGHDT, CDR2 YYEEEE. Trimming left V 4 bases short and J 3 bases short, with 7 bases between. The CDR3 runs to 12 residues. The CDR3 DNA reads TGTGCCAGCAGCGTACAGGACACTGAAGCTTTCTTT. Translation: CASSVQDTEAFF.